This TCR beta chain came from a study of control samples from healthy donors and cancer patients. Germline lookup yields CDR1 LGHDT and CDR2 YNNKEL (reference sequence). After removal of 1 base from V and 2 bases from J, the junction contained 9 bases not matched to a gene. This CDR3 contains 17 residues. This table comes from immunoSEQ multiplex PCR, and its TCRdb copy is limited to in-frame clones, with some not included. This table holds about 130,000 clones, around nine tenths found once. The source material was blood. This sequence joins TRBV3-1 (or the pseudogene TRBV3-2) and TRBJ2-5; 8 bases agree with TRBD2. The TCR was taken from a young man in good health. CDR3 coding DNA: TGTGCCAGCAGCCAAGTGTGGTCGCGGGGGGCGCAAGAGACCCAGTACTTC. Translation gives CASSQVWSRGAQETQYF.